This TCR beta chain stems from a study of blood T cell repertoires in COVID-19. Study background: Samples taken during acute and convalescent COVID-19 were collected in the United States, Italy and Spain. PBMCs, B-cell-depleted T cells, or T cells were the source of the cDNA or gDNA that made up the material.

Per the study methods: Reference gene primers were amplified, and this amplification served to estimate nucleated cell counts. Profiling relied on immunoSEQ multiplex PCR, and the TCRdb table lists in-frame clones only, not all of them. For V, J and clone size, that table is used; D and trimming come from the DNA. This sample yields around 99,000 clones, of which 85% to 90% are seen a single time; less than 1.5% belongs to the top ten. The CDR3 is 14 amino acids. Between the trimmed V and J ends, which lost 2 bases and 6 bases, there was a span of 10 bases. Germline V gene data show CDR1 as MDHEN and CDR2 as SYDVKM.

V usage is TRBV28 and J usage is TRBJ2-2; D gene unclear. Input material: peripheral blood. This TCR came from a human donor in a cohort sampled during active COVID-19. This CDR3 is CASSLRVSAGELFF. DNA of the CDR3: TGTGCCAGCAGTTTACGAGTCTCGGCCGGGGAGCTGTTTTTT.